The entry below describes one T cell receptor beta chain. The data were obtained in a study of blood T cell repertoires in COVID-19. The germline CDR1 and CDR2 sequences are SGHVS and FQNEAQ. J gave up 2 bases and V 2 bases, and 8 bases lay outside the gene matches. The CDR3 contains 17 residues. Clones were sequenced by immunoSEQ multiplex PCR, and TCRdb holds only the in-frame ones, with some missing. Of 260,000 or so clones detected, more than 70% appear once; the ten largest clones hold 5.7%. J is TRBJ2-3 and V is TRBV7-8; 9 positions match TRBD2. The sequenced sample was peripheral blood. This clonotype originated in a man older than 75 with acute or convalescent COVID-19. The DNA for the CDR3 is TGTGCCAGCAGCTTATTGCCTAGCGGGGCCCCCACAGATACGCAGTATTTT. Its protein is CASSLLPSGAPTDTQYF.